Listed below are T cell receptor beta chains from one sample, sequenced in a study of PD-1 blockade in classical Hodgkin lymphoma. Generated by immunoSEQ multiplex PCR, the TCRdb table keeps only in-frame clones and is missing some. The sample contains some 20,000 clones, more than 75% of which appear only once. The sample here was peripheral blood mononuclear cells (PBMCs), taken before the fourth cycle of nivolumab. Receptors were obtained from a human donor with classical Hodgkin lymphoma. Each CDR3 is given with its conserved first and last residue. The order of the fields is clone size, V gene, J gene, D gene, CDR3 length, CDR3 DNA, CDR3 protein. The D gene is left open where the match is weak. Clone size is shown for a subset of rows, as once, few, many or a class of expanded clone.

clone_size: NA; v_call: TRBV28; j_call: TRBJ1-5; d_call: NA; cdr3_length: 12; cdr3_nt: TGTGCCAGCAGTTTTAGGGATCAGCCCCAGCATTTT; cdr3_aa: CASSFRDQPQHF
clone_size: once; v_call: TRBV18; j_call: TRBJ1-3; d_call: NA; cdr3_length: 15; cdr3_nt: TGTGCCAGCTCACAACAGGGAGCTGCCGGAAACACCATATATTTT; cdr3_aa: CASSQQGAAGNTIYF
clone_size: NA; v_call: TRBV6-5; j_call: TRBJ1-1; d_call: NA; cdr3_length: 14; cdr3_nt: TGTGCCAGCAGTACAACCAGGGATGGCACTGAAGCTTTCTTT; cdr3_aa: CASSTTRDGTEAFF
clone_size: NA; v_call: TRBV4-3; j_call: TRBJ1-1; d_call: NA; cdr3_length: 18; cdr3_nt: TGCGCCAGCAGCCAAGATCGGGGCCGGGTGTGGGGCCGGACTGAAGCTTTCTTT; cdr3_aa: CASSQDRGRVWGRTEAFF
clone_size: few; v_call: TRBV21-1; j_call: TRBJ2-2; d_call: NA; cdr3_length: 21; cdr3_nt: NA; cdr3_aa: CASSKVGRGTSGSLGTGELFF
clone_size: NA; v_call: TRBV15; j_call: TRBJ1-6; d_call: NA; cdr3_length: 18; cdr3_nt: TGTGCCACCAGCAGTGGGTGGCCCCTGACAGGTGCTAATTCACCCCTCCACTTT; cdr3_aa: CATSSGWPLTGANSPLHF
clone_size: NA; v_call: TRBV9; j_call: TRBJ2-1; d_call: TRBD1; cdr3_length: 16; cdr3_nt: TGTGCCAGCAGCGTAGACAGGGGTAGCTCCTACAATGAGCAGTTCTTC; cdr3_aa: CASSVDRGSSYNEQFF
clone_size: few; v_call: TRBV4-3; j_call: TRBJ2-7; d_call: NA; cdr3_length: 15; cdr3_nt: TGCGCCAGCAGCCCCCTTGTTGACAGCTCCTACGAGCAGTACTTC; cdr3_aa: CASSPLVDSSYEQYF
clone_size: NA; v_call: TRBV19; j_call: TRBJ2-7; d_call: NA; cdr3_length: 13; cdr3_nt: TGTGCCAGTAGTATTGGGACCTCCTACGAGCAGTACTTC; cdr3_aa: CASSIGTSYEQYF
clone_size: NA; v_call: TRBV19; j_call: TRBJ1-5; d_call: NA; cdr3_length: 16; cdr3_nt: TGTGCCAGTAGTTGGTCGGGGCCCATGAGCAATCAGCCCCAGCATTTT; cdr3_aa: CASSWSGPMSNQPQHF
clone_size: NA; v_call: TRBV6-5; j_call: TRBJ1-5; d_call: NA; cdr3_length: 14; cdr3_nt: TGTGCCAGCAGCCCCAGGGAACGTAATAAGCCCCAGCATTTT; cdr3_aa: CASSPRERNKPQHF
clone_size: few; v_call: TRBV6-5; j_call: TRBJ1-2; d_call: TRBD1; cdr3_length: 14; cdr3_nt: TGTGCCAGCGCCCGTCAGGGGGGGGGTGTAGGCTACACCTTC; cdr3_aa: CASARQGGGVGYTF
clone_size: NA; v_call: TRBV4-1; j_call: TRBJ1-3; d_call: NA; cdr3_length: 14; cdr3_nt: TGCGCCAGCAGCCAACCTTTGAGAGAGAACACCATATATTTT; cdr3_aa: CASSQPLRENTIYF
clone_size: few; v_call: TRBV4-3; j_call: TRBJ1-2; d_call: TRBD1; cdr3_length: 16; cdr3_nt: TGCGCCAGCAGCTCGACAGGGGGGGGCCTAAACTATGGCTACACCTTC; cdr3_aa: CASSSTGGGLNYGYTF
clone_size: NA; v_call: TRBV28; j_call: TRBJ1-5; d_call: NA; cdr3_length: 16; cdr3_nt: TGTGCCAGCAGGAGGGAGAGATTTTTGGGAGATCAGCCCCAGCATTTT; cdr3_aa: CASRRERFLGDQPQHF
clone_size: NA; v_call: TRBV29-1; j_call: TRBJ1-1; d_call: NA; cdr3_length: 14; cdr3_nt: TGCAGCGTTGTCGGTTTAGGTGGGGGGCTTGAAGCTTTCTTT; cdr3_aa: CSVVGLGGGLEAFF
clone_size: once; v_call: TRBV4-1; j_call: TRBJ2-5; d_call: TRBD2; cdr3_length: 15; cdr3_nt: TGCGCCAGCAGCCCCTCCGGGACTAGTAAGGAGACCCAGTACTTC; cdr3_aa: CASSPSGTSKETQYF
clone_size: NA; v_call: TRBV19; j_call: TRBJ2-6; d_call: TRBD1; cdr3_length: 15; cdr3_nt: TGTGCCAGTAGGGACAGGGGTACGGGGGCCAACGTCCTGACTTTC; cdr3_aa: CASRDRGTGANVLTF
clone_size: NA; v_call: TRBV7-2; j_call: TRBJ2-5; d_call: TRBD1; cdr3_length: 16; cdr3_nt: TGTGCCAGCAGCCCCCAAGGGACAGGGCGGGGAGAGACCCAGTACTTC; cdr3_aa: CASSPQGTGRGETQYF
clone_size: NA; v_call: TRBV18; j_call: TRBJ2-1; d_call: NA; cdr3_length: 15; cdr3_nt: TGTGCCAGCTCACCGGGAGGATCCTCCTACAATGAGCAGTTCTTC; cdr3_aa: CASSPGGSSYNEQFF
clone_size: NA; v_call: TRBV7-2; j_call: TRBJ2-7; d_call: NA; cdr3_length: 15; cdr3_nt: TGTGCCAGCAGCTTAGGTCCGACAGGAACCTACGAGCAGTACTTC; cdr3_aa: CASSLGPTGTYEQYF
clone_size: NA; v_call: TRBV27; j_call: TRBJ1-6; d_call: NA; cdr3_length: 15; cdr3_nt: TGTGCCAGCAGTTTTGGCGCGGGAGGGGCCCTAGTCCTCCACTTT; cdr3_aa: CASSFGAGGALVLHF
clone_size: once; v_call: TRBV6-1; j_call: TRBJ1-2; d_call: NA; cdr3_length: 12; cdr3_nt: TGTGCCAGCAGTGAAGGTGGGCAAGGCTACACCTTC; cdr3_aa: CASSEGGQGYTF
clone_size: NA; v_call: TRBV6-5; j_call: TRBJ2-7; d_call: TRBD1; cdr3_length: 14; cdr3_nt: TGTGCCAGCAGGGAGACAGGGGGCTCCTACGAGCAGTACTTC; cdr3_aa: CASRETGGSYEQYF
clone_size: NA; v_call: TRBV2; j_call: TRBJ1-2; d_call: TRBD1; cdr3_length: 14; cdr3_nt: TGTGCCAGCACACGACAGGGAACCTTCTATGGCTACACCTTC; cdr3_aa: CASTRQGTFYGYTF
clone_size: NA; v_call: TRBV6-1; j_call: TRBJ2-2; d_call: NA; cdr3_length: 15; cdr3_nt: TGTGCCAGCAGTGAACTAGGGGTCCCCTCCGGGGAGCTGTTTTTT; cdr3_aa: CASSELGVPSGELFF
clone_size: NA; v_call: TRBV7-9; j_call: TRBJ1-4; d_call: TRBD1; cdr3_length: 15; cdr3_nt: TGTGCCAGCAGCCTAGACAGGGGTAATAATGAAAAACTGTTTTTT; cdr3_aa: CASSLDRGNNEKLFF
clone_size: medium-sized; v_call: TRBV28; j_call: TRBJ1-2; d_call: NA; cdr3_length: 16; cdr3_nt: TGTGCCAGCAGTCCCAGGGGTCACCAAGGGGTCTATGGCTACACCTTC; cdr3_aa: CASSPRGHQGVYGYTF
clone_size: NA; v_call: TRBV29-1; j_call: TRBJ1-2; d_call: NA; cdr3_length: 11; cdr3_nt: TGCAGCGTTGAAGTTGCGGGGTTTCACACCTTC; cdr3_aa: CSVEVAGFHTF
clone_size: NA; v_call: TRBV4-3; j_call: TRBJ2-7; d_call: TRBD2; cdr3_length: 18; cdr3_nt: TGCGCCAGCAGCCAAGAGCGACTAGCGGTAGTCCGTCCCTACGAGCAGTACTTC; cdr3_aa: CASSQERLAVVRPYEQYF
clone_size: NA; v_call: TRBV19; j_call: TRBJ2-1; d_call: TRBD1; cdr3_length: 10; cdr3_nt: TGTGCCAGTGGGACAGGAGAGCAGTTCTTC; cdr3_aa: CASGTGEQFF
clone_size: NA; v_call: TRBV5-5; j_call: TRBJ2-7; d_call: TRBD2; cdr3_length: 17; cdr3_nt: TGTGCCAGCAGCTCCTTGACAACCGGGACTAGCTACCACGAGCAGTACTTC; cdr3_aa: CASSSLTTGTSYHEQYF
clone_size: NA; v_call: TRBV18; j_call: TRBJ2-3; d_call: NA; cdr3_length: 16; cdr3_nt: TGTGCCAGCTCACCACCGAGAGGGACCCTCACAGATACGCAGTATTTT; cdr3_aa: CASSPPRGTLTDTQYF
clone_size: NA; v_call: TRBV5-1; j_call: TRBJ2-3; d_call: TRBD1; cdr3_length: 18; cdr3_nt: TGCGCCAGCAGCGCTCCGGGACAGGGGATTTCTAGCACAGATACGCAGTATTTT; cdr3_aa: CASSAPGQGISSTDTQYF